These 16 T cell receptor beta chains were all obtained from the same sample, sequenced in a study of cytomegalovirus exposure and HLA in healthy donors. The study ran its PCR with 60 Vbeta and 13 Jbeta primers. Assay: immunoSEQ multiplex PCR; the TCRdb copy retains only in-frame clones and omits some. The sample holds about 94,000 clones; 75% to 80% are singletons and the top ten take approximately 3.9%. Sequencing input: PBMCs. These receptors all stem from a woman in her thirties or forties in good health and CMV-seronegative.

On this clone: The junction departs from the called germline gene at one end, perhaps through a read error. The V gene is TRBV2, the J gene TRBJ1-5, with no clear D. The CDR3 is made up of 13 amino acids. The germline V gene has CDR1 SNHLY and CDR2 FYNNEI. The CDR3 sequence: CASALLPEQPQNF. The DNA for the CDR3 is TGTGCCAGTGCCCTTTTGCCGGAGCAGCCCCAGAATTTT.

The gene calls are TRBV18 and TRBJ2-1; 9 bases are shared with TRBD2. CDR3 length: 18 amino acids. J was trimmed by 0 bases and V by 4 bases; bases with no gene match: 10. Germline V gene sequence: CDR1 KGHSH, CDR2 LQKENI. In nucleotides, the CDR3 is TGTGCCAGCTCACGCTTACGACTAGCGGAAATCTCCTACAATGAGCAGTTCTTC. Translating gives CASSRLRLAEISYNEQFF.

The chain links TRBV5-1 to TRBJ2-3, with TRBD2 matching over 8 bases. V shed 6 bases and J 0 bases; nucleotides not matched to a gene: 9. This CDR3 has 16 residues. Germline CDR1 reads SGHRS; CDR2 reads YFSETQ. CDR3 sequence (DNA): TGCGCCAGCACTGAGCGGGGGACCTCTAGCACAGATACGCAGTATTTT. This encodes CASTERGTSSTDTQYF.

Only a few counts were recorded for this clone. The V gene is TRBV9, the J gene TRBJ2-3; 9 bases are a match to TRBD2. CDR1 is SGDLS, CDR2 YYNGEE, per germline. The CDR3 totals 18 residues. The ends lost 7 bases at V and 0 bases at J; junction bases unmatched: 15. CDR3 sequence reads: CASSKDLAGMTSTDTQYF. The CDR3 region has the DNA TGTGCCAGCTCCAAGGATCTAGCGGGGATGACTAGCACAGATACGCAGTATTTT. Full variable domain (remainder filled in from reference TRBV9 and TRBJ2-3): DSGVTQTPKHLITATGQRVTLRCSPRSGDLSVYWYQQSLDQGLQFLIQYYNGEERAKGNILERFSAQQFPDLHSELNLSSLELGDSALYFCASSKDLAGMTSTDTQYFGPGTRLTVL.

J is TRBJ2-2 and V is TRBV30; perhaps TRBD2 as D (6 bases). Germline assignment: CDR1 GTSNPN and CDR2 SVGIG (reference sequence). V was shortened by 5 bases and J by 4 bases, with 14 bases between the two germline ends. The CDR3 runs 14 residues. For the CDR3, the DNA is TGTGCCTGGGGGATGGGACTCCCCACCGGGGAGCTGTTTTTT. It codes for CAWGMGLPTGELFF.

The chain carries TRBV4-3 and TRBJ2-1; 10 nucleotides line up with TRBD2. The CDR3 is 15 amino acids. Per the germline V gene, CDR1 is LGHNA and CDR2 is YSLEER. V was clipped by 0 bases and J by 9 bases; unmatched bases: 5. The CDR3 loop is CASSQDKLAGVEQFF. The CDR3 DNA reads as TGCGCCAGCAGCCAAGATAAGCTAGCGGGGGTTGAGCAGTTCTTC.

The rearrangement links TRBV12-2 to TRBJ2-5; TRBD1, as called in the table, went unchecked against the DNA. Near its end, the DNA agrees better with TRBJ2-7, so the J call may be wrong. TRBV12-2 is deemed a pseudogene. This CDR3 has 15 amino acids. The CDR3 is CASRLGRDRVCEQYF. CDR3 bases: TGTGCAAGTCGCTTAGGACGGGACAGGGTCTGCGAGCAGTACTTC.

The chain combines TRBV29-1 with TRBJ2-5; 12 bases fit TRBD1. After removal of 3 bases from V and 3 bases from J, the junction contained 5 bases not matched to a gene. This CDR3 has 15 amino acids. Germline-derived CDR1 and CDR2 are SQVTM and ANQGSEA. This CDR3 reads CSVDRDRGREETQYF. The DNA of the CDR3 is TGCAGCGTTGACCGGGACAGGGGGCGCGAAGAGACCCAGTACTTC.

V gene TRBV29-1 combines with J gene TRBJ2-7, with TRBD2 as a possible D gene (6 bases). This CDR3 is 11 amino acids long. From germline, CDR1 is SQVTM and CDR2 ANQGSEA. V was pared by 4 bases and J by 9 bases, with 13 bases between. The CDR3 DNA reads TGCAGCGTTGGGGGGGACTCCGGGCAGTACTTC. Its protein is CSVGGDSGQYF.

The rearrangement links TRBV19 to TRBJ1-2; D is ambiguous. Germline CDR1 and CDR2: LNHDA and SQIVND (reference sequence). Trimming shortened V by 0 bases and J by 5 bases, and 19 bases separated the two germline ends. This CDR3 comprises 17 residues. For the CDR3, the DNA is TGTGCCAGTAGTATAGATCTTTATCGAGGTGGCTCGTATGGCTACACCTTC. Translating it yields CASSIDLYRGGSYGYTF.

The rearrangement uses TRBV19 and TRBJ1-5, with a tentative D call TRBD1 (5 bases). CDR3 length: 15 amino acids. Trimming removed 4 bases at V and 4 bases at J, with 14 bases between. Per germline, CDR1 LNHDA and CDR2 SQIVND (reference sequence). The DNA for the CDR3 is TGTGCCAGTAGTAGGGGGGTTGGCGATAATCAGCCCCAGCATTTT. Amino acid sequence: CASSRGVGDNQPQHF.

This chain links TRBV5-8 with TRBJ1-2, with TRBD1 matching 8 bases. The CDR3 length is 15 residues. The trim removed 6 bases at V and 0 bases at J, leaving 7 bases unmatched. Looked up from germline, CDR1 is SGHTS and CDR2 is YDEGEE. The CDR3 loop is CASMLQGVSNYGYTF. CDR3 DNA sequence: TGTGCCAGCATGCTACAGGGGGTATCTAACTATGGCTACACCTTC.

The chain's CDR3 is CASSQGTEPLGYTF. DNA for the CDR3: TGTGCCAGCTCACAGGGGACAGAACCTCTTGGCTACACCTTC. V and J are TRBV18 and TRBJ1-2; 7 bases are a match to TRBD1. CDR1 and CDR2 from the germline V gene are KGHSH and LQKENI. V lost 4 bases to trimming and J lost 7 bases; unmatched junction nucleotides: 9. The CDR3 contains 14 residues.

The rearrangement uses TRBV11-2 and TRBJ1-6; perhaps TRBD1 as D (5 bases). This CDR3 region has 14 residues. The germline CDR1 and CDR2 sequences are SGHAT and FQNNGV. Trimming pared 4 bases from V and 8 bases from J, leaving 12 bases between. CDR3 protein: CASSSRTGDSPLHF. The CDR3 DNA sequence: TGTGCCAGCAGCTCACGTACGGGGGATTCACCCCTCCACTTT.

The chain links TRBV11-1 to TRBJ1-2; perhaps TRBD1 as D (6 bases). Trimming removed 3 bases at V and 2 bases at J, with 13 bases between. The CDR3 is 15 residues long. Germline CDR1 is SGHAT and CDR2 is FQDESV (reference sequence). The DNA for the CDR3 is TGTGCCAGCAGCTTCGGGGACACCCGGAACTATGGCTACACCTTC. It yields the protein CASSFGDTRNYGYTF. Complete variable domain (other parts from reference TRBV11-1 and TRBJ1-2): EAEVAQSPRYKITEKSQAVAFWCDPISGHATLYWYRQILGQGPELLVQFQDESVVDDSQLPKDRFSAERLKGVDSTLKIQPAELGDSAMYLCASSFGDTRNYGYTFGSGTRLTVV.

The chain carries TRBV5-6 and TRBJ1-3, with TRBD1 identical over 8 bases. The CDR3 runs to 19 residues. The V gene end was trimmed by 2 bases and the J gene end by 2 bases; junction bases not matched to a gene: 15. Germline loops: CDR1 SGHDT, CDR2 YYEEEE. In DNA form, the CDR3 reads TGTGCCAGCAGCTTCAGAACGACAGGGGCCGTTCAGGCTGGAAACACCATATATTTT. Its protein product is CASSFRTTGAVQAGNTIYF. The entire variable domain, with the rest obtained from reference TRBV5-6 and TRBJ1-3, is as follows: DAGVTQSPTHLIKTRGQQVTLRCSPKSGHDTVSWYQQALGQGPQFIFQYYEEEERQRGNFPDRFSGHQFPNYSSELNVNALLLGDSALYLCASSFRTTGAVQAGNTIYFGEGSWLTVV.